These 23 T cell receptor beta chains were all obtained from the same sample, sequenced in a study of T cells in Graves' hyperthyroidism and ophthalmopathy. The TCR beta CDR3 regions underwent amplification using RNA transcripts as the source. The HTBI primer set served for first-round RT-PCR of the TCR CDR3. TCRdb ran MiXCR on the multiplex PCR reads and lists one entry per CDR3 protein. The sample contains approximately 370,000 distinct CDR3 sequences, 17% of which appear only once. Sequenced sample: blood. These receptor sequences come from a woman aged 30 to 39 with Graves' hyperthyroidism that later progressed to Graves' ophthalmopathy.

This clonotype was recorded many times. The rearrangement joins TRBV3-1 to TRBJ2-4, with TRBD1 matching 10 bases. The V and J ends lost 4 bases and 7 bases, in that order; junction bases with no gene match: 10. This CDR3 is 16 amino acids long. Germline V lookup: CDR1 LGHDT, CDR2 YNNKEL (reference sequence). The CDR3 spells CASSPETGGAGNIQYF. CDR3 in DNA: TGTGCCAGCAGCCCCGAGACAGGGGGCGCTGGTAACATTCAGTACTTC.

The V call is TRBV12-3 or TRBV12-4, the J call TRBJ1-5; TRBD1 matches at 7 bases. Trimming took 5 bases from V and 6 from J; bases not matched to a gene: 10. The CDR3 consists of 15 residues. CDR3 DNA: TGTGCCAGCAGTACAAGACAGGGTGGGGGTCAGCCCCAGCATTTT. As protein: CASSTRQGGGQPQHF.

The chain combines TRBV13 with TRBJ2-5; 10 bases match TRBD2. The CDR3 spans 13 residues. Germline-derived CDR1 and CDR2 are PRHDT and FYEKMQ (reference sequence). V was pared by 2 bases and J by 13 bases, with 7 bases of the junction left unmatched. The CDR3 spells CASSLSLAGDPYF. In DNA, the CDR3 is TGTGCCAGCAGCTTAAGTCTAGCGGGAGACCCGTACTTC.

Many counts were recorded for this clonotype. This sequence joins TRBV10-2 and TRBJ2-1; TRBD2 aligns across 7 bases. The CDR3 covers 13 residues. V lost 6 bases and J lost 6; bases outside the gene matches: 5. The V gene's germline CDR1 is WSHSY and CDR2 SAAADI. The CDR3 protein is CASRDAGVNEQFF. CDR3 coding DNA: TGCGCCAGCAGAGACGCGGGGGTCAATGAGCAGTTCTTC.

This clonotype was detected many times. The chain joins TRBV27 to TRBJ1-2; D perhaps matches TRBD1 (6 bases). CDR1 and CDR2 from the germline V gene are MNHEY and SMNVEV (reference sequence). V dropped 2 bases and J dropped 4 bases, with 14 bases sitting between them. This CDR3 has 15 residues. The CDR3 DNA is TGTGCCAGCAGTTTACATGGACAGTCAGTCTATGGCTACACCTTC. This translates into CASSLHGQSVYGYTF.

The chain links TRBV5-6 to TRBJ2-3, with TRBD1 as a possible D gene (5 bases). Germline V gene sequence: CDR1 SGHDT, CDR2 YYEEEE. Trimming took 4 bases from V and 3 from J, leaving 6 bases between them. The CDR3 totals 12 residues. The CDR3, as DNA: TGTGCCAGCAGCCGACAGACAGATACGCAGTATTTT. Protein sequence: CASSRQTDTQYF.

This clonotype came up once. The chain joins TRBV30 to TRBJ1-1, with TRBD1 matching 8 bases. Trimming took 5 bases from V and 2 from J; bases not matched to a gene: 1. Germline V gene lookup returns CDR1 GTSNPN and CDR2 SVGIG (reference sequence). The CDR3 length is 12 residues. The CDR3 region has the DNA TGTGCCTGGGGACAGGGCAACACTGAAGCTTTCTTT. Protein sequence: CAWGQGNTEAFF.

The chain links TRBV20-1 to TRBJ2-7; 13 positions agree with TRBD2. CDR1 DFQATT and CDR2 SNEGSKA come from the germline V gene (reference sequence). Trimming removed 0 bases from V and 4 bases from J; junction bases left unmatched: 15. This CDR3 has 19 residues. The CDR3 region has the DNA TGCAGTGCTAGAGATGACGGGACTAGCGGGGTGCCAAAGCCATACGAGCAGTACTTC. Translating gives CSARDDGTSGVPKPYEQYF.

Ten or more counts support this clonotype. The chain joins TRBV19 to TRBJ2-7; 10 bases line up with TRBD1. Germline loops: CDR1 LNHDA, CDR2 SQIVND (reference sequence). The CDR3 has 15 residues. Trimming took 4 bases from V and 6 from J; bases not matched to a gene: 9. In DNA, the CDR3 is TGTGCCAGTAGTACCCAACTAAGGACAGGGGGCGAGCAGTACTTC. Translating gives CASSTQLRTGGEQYF.

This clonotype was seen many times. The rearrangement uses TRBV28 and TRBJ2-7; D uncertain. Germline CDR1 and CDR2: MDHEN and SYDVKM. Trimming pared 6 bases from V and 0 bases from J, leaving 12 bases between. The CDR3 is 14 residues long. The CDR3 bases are TGTGCCAGCAGCCGGGCCCTTGCCTCCTACGAGCAGTACTTC. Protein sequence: CASSRALASYEQYF.

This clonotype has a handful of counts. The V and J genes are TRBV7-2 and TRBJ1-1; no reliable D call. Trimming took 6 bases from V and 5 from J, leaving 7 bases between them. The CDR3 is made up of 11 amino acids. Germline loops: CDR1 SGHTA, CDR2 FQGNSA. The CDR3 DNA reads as TGTGCCAGCAGATTGGTGACTGAAGCTTTCTTT. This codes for CASRLVTEAFF.

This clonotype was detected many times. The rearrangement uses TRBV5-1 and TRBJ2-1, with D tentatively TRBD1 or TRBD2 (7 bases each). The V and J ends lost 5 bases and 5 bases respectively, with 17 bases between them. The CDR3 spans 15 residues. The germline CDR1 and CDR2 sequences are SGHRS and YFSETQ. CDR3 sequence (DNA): TGCGCCAGCAGTAGGGAGGGGGCCCCTGACAATGAGCAGTTCTTC. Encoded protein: CASSREGAPDNEQFF.

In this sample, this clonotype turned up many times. DNA for the CDR3: TGTGCCAGCAGTTTCCGCTGGAGCTCCTATAATTCACCCCTCCACTTT. Protein product: CASSFRWSSYNSPLHF. This sequence joins TRBV27 and TRBJ1-6; D gene uncertain. The CDR3 is made up of 16 amino acids. CDR1 is MNHEY, CDR2 SMNVEV, per germline (reference sequence). V was trimmed by 3 bases and J by 0 bases, leaving 9 bases between them.

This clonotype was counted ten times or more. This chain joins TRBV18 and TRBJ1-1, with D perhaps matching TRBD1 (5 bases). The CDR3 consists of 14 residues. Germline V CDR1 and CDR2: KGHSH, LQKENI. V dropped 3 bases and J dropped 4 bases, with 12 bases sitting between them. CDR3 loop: CASSPSLRGTEAFF. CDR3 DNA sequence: TGTGCCAGCTCACCCTCCTTGAGGGGCACTGAAGCTTTCTTT. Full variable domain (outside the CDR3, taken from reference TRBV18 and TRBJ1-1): NAGVMQNPRHLVRRRGQEARLRCSPMKGHSHVYWYRQLPEEGLKFMVYLQKENIIDESGMPKERFSAEFPKEGPSILRIQQVVRGDSAAYFCASSPSLRGTEAFFGQGTRLTVV.

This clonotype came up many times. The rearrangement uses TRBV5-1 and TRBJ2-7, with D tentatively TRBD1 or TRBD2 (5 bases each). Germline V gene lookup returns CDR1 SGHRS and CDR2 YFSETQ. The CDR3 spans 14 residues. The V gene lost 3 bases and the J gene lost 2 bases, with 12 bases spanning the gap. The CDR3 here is CASSSYGTTYEQYF. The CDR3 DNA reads TGCGCCAGCAGCTCGTACGGGACGACCTACGAGCAGTACTTC. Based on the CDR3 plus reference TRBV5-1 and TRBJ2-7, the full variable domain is KAGVTQTPRYLIKTRGQQVTLSCSPISGHRSVSWYQQTPGQGLQFLFEYFSETQRNKGNFPGRFSGRQFSNSRSEMNVSTLELGDSALYLCASSSYGTTYEQYFGPGTRLTVT.

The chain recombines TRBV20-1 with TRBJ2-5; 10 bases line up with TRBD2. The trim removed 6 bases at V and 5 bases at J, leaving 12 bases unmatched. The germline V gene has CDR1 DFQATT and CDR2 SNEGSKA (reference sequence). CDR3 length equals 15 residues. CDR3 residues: CSAEREGRIRETQYF. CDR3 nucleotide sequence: TGCAGTGCCGAGCGGGAGGGCCGGATCCGGGAGACCCAGTACTTC.

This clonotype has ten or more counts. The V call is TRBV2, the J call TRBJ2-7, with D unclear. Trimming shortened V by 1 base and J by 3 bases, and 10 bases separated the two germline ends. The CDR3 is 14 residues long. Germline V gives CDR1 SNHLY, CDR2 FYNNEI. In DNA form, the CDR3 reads TGTGCCAGCAGTGAAGGACAAAACGTCTACGAGCAGTACTTC. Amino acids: CASSEGQNVYEQYF. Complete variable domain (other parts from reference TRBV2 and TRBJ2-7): EPEVTQTPSHQVTQMGQEVILRCVPISNHLYFYWYRQILGQKVEFLVSFYNNEISEKSEIFDDQFSVERPDGSNFTLKIRSTKLEDSAMYFCASSEGQNVYEQYFGPGTRLTVT.

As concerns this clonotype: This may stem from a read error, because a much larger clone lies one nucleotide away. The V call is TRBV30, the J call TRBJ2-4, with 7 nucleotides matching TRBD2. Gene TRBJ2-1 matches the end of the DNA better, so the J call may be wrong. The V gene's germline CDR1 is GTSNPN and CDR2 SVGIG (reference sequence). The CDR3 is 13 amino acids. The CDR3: CAWSVLGRGNQFF. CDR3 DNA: TGTGCCTGGAGTGTACTAGGGCGGGGGAATCAGTTCTTC.

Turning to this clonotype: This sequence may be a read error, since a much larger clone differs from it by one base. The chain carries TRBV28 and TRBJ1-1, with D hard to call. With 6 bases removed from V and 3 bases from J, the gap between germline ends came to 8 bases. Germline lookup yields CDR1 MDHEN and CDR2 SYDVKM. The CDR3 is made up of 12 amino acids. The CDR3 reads CASRDKDTEAFF. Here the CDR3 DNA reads TGTGCCAGCAGAGACAAGGACACTGAAGCTTTCTTT.

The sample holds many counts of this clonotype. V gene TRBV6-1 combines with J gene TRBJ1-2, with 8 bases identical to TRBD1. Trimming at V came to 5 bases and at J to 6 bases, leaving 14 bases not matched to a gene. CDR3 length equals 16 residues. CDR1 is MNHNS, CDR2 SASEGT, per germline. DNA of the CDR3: TGTGCCAGCAGTCCGAGGGCGCAGGGGGCTAGGAATGGCTACACCTTC. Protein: CASSPRAQGARNGYTF.

CDR3 protein: CASSVGVGGNQPQHF. As DNA, the CDR3 is TGTGCCAGCAGCGTAGGAGTAGGAGGGAATCAGCCCCAGCATTTT. This sequence joins TRBV9 and TRBJ1-5, with D unclear. Germline-derived CDR1 and CDR2 are SGDLS and YYNGEE. The CDR3 spans 15 residues. V was shortened by 0 bases and J by 4 bases, with 11 bases between the two germline ends.

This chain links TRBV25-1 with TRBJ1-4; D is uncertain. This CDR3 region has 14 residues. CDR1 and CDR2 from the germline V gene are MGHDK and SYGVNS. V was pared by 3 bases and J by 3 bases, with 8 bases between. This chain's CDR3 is CASSDNGPNEKLFF. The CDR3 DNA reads TGTGCCAGCAGTGATAATGGCCCTAATGAAAAACTGTTTTTT.

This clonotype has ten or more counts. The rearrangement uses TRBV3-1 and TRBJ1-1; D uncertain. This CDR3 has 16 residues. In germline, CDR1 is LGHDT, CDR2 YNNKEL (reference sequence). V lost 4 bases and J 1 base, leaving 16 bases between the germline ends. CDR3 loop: CASSPRGEWQNTEAFF. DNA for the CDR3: TGTGCCAGCAGCCCCCGCGGGGAGTGGCAGAACACTGAAGCTTTCTTT.